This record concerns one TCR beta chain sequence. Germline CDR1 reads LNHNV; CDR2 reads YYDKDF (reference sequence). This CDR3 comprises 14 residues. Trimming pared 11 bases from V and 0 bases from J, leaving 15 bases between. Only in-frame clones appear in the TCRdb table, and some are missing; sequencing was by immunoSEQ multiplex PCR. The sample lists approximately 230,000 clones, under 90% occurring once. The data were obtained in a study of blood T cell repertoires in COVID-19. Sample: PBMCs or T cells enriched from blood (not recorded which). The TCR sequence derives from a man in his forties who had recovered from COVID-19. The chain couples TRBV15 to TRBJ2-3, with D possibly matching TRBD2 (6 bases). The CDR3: CAAGGRESTDTQYF. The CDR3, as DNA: TGTGCCGCTGGAGGGCGGGAAAGCACAGATACGCAGTATTTT.